The clone carrying this TCR beta chain appeared a few times. Its antigen is undetermined. The sample is drawn from a study of CD8+ T cells in alopecia areata. Across the study: Affected scalp percentage gauged treated patients' severity. Whole-study findings and limits: Normal scalp had lower clonality than lesional scalp, with alopecia totalis/universalis lesions showing this most strongly.

RNA extraction and reverse transcription yielded cDNA as sequencing template. Measured with immunoSEQ multiplex PCR; TCRdb has only the in-frame clones, and not every one. The profile covers around 140,000 clones, with nearly 55% appearing a single time and roughly 15% taken by the ten largest. Treatment: oral pan-JAK inhibitor, 5-10 mg twice daily. Specimens obtained from alopecia areata patients comprised lesional scalp punch biopsies and peripheral blood. Germline CDR1 is SGHDN and CDR2 is FVKESK. The CDR3 sequence is 12 residues long. V was cut by 4 bases and J by 4 bases, with 5 bases left in between.

The chain is built from TRBV14 and TRBJ2-1; the D is unclear. The starting material was CD8+ T cells sorted from blood, obtained at week 4, from a patient treated with tofacitinib. The clonotype comes from a human donor with alopecia areata. DNA of the CDR3: TGTGCCAGCAGCCCCGGATACAATGAGCAGTTCTTC. This codes for CASSPGYNEQFF.